This T cell receptor (beta chain) is drawn from a study of Ad26.COV2.S vaccination and SARS-CoV-2 variants. Across the study: As a participant in COV1001, the donor was in the Ad26.COV2.S trial arm. Donor got 5x10^10 or 1x10^11 viral particles of Ad26.COV2.S.

Germline CDR1 reads SGHRS; CDR2 reads YFSETQ. This CDR3 is built from 13 residues. Trimming left V 4 bases short and J 4 bases short, with 10 bases between. TCRdb keeps only in-frame clones here, not all; method: immunoSEQ multiplex PCR. Counted here are about 480,000 clones, approximately 88% occurring once; the ten biggest clones make up 9.5% to 15%. Treatment noted: over 15 received Ad26.COV2.S at low or high dose, single or two shots; 5 received placebo; per-sample allocation not given. Sampling was done on day 63 after the first vaccine or placebo injection. The sequence was collected from a person between 18 and 65 years old who received the Ad26.COV2.S COVID-19 vaccine or a placebo. The sequences come from peripheral blood, collected in a trial of Ad26.COV2.S vaccine versus placebo. The chain employs TRBV5-1 and TRBJ2-3; D is unresolved. CDR3 nucleotide sequence: TGCGCCAGCAGCCCCAATGCCCCAGATACGCAGTATTTT. Translated: CASSPNAPDTQYF.